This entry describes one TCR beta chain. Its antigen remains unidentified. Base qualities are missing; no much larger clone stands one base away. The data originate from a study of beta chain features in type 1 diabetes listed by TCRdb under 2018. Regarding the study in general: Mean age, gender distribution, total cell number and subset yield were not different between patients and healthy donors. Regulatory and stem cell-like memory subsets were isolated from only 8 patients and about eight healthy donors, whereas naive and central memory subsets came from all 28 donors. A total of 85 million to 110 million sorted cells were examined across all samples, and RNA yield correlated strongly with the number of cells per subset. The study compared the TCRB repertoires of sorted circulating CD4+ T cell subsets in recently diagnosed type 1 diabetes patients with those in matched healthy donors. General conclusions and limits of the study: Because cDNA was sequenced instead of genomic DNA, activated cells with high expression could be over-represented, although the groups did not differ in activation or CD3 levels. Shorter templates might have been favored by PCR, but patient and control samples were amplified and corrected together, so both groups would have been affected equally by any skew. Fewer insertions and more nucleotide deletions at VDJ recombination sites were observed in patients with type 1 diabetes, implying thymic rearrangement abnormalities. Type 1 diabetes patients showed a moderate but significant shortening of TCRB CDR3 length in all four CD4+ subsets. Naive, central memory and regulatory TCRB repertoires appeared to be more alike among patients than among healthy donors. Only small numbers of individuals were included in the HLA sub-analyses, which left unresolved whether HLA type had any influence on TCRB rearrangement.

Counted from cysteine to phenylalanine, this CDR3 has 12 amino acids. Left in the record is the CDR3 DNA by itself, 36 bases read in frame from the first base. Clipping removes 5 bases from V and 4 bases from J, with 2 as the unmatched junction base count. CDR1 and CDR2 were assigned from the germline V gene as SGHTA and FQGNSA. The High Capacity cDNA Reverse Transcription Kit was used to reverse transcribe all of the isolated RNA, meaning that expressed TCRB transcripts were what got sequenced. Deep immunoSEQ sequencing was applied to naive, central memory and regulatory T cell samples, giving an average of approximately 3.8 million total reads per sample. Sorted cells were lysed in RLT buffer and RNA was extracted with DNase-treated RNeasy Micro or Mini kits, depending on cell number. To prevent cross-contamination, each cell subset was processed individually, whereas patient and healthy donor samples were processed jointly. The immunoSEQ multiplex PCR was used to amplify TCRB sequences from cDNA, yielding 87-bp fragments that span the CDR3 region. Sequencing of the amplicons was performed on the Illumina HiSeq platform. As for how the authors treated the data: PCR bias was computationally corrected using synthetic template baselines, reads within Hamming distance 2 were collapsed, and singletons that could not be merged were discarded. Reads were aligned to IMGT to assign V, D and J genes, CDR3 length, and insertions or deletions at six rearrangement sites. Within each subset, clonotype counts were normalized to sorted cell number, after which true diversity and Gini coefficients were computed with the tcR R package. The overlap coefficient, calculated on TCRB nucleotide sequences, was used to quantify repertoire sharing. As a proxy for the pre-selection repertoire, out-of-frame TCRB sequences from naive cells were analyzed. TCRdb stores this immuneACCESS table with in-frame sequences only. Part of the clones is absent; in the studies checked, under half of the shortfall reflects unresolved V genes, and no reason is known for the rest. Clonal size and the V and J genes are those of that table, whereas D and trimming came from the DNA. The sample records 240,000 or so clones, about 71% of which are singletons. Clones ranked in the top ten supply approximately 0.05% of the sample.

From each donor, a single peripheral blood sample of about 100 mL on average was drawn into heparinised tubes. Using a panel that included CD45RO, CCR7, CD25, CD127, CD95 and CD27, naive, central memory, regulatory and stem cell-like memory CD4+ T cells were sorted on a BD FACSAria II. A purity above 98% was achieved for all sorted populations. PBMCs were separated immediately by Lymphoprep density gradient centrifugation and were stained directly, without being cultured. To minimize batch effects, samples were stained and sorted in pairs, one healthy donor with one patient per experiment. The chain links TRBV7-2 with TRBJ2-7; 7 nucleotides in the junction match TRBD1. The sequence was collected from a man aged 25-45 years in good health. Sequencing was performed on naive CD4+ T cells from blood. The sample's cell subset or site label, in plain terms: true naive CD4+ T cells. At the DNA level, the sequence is TGTGCCAGCAGCGCGACAGGGTACGAGCAGTACTTC. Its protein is CASSATGYEQYF. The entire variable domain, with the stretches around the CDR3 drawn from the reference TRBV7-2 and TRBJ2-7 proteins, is GAGVSQSPSNKVTEKGKDVELRCDPISGHTALYWYRQSLGQGLEFLIYFQGNSAPDKSGLPSDRFSAERTGGSVSTLTIQRTQQEDSAVYLCASSATGYEQYFGPGTRLTVT.